Listed here are 20 T cell receptor beta chains from one sample, sequenced in a study of blood T cells in healthy people across ages. PCR was performed a second time for about 7 to 11 cycles using a sample-barcoded 5' primer and a J-beta primer mix. From the 5' RACE reads, TCRdb called clonotypes with MiXCR, one entry per CDR3 protein. This sample has some 1.6 million distinct CDR3 sequences; roughly 32% occur once, and the top ten carry about 11%. The sequencing input was blood. The origin of the receptors is a woman aged 25 to 39 in good health.

For this clonotype: It may be a read error: a sequence one base away is much more abundant. The rearrangement uses TRBV7-2 and TRBJ2-1; 7 bases are shared with TRBD2. The CDR3 contains 15 residues. V dropped 8 bases and J dropped 4; count of bases not matched to a gene: 11. Germline CDR1 SGHTA, CDR2 FQGNSA. Here the CDR3 DNA reads TGTGCCAGCCTTATGGCCGGGGGAGGGTACAATGAGCAGTTCTTC. Translated: CASLMAGGGYNEQFF.

The chain couples TRBV9 to TRBJ1-5; D remains unclear. CDR3 length equals 13 residues. Germline CDR1 reads SGDLS; CDR2 reads YYNGEE. V was clipped by 0 bases and J by 4 bases, with 5 bases between them. In DNA, the CDR3 is TGTGCCAGCAGCGTAGCCTTGAATCAGCCCCAGCATTTT. Protein sequence: CASSVALNQPQHF. The full variable domain, completed using reference TRBV9 and TRBJ1-5, is DSGVTQTPKHLITATGQRVTLRCSPRSGDLSVYWYQQSLDQGLQFLIQYYNGEERAKGNILERFSAQQFPDLHSELNLSSLELGDSALYFCASSVALNQPQHFGDGTRLSIL.

J is TRBJ1-1 and V is TRBV3-1; D is uncertain. There are 14 residues in the CDR3. Looked up from germline, CDR1 is LGHDT and CDR2 is YNNKEL (reference sequence). With 0 bases removed from V and 6 bases from J, the gap between germline ends came to 11 bases. CDR3 sequence: CASSQDWRAAEAFF. The CDR3 nucleotides are TGTGCCAGCAGCCAAGATTGGAGGGCCGCTGAAGCTTTCTTT.

The chain links TRBV18 to TRBJ2-7; D might be TRBD2 (6 bases). V was trimmed by 4 bases and J by 5 bases, leaving 15 bases between them. CDR1 and CDR2 from the germline V gene are KGHSH and LQKENI. This CDR3 has 14 residues. The CDR3, as DNA: TGTGCCAGCTCACTTCGACGGGGGATCGACGAGCAGTACTTC. Translated: CASSLRRGIDEQYF.

This clonotype was seen a few times. A junction end diverges from the germline sequence, so it may reflect a read error. This chain joins TRBV2 and TRBJ2-7, with D hard to call. Germline CDR1 and CDR2: SNHLY and FYNNEI. The CDR3 spans 12 residues. The CDR3 DNA follows: TGTGCCAGCAGTACATCCCCCTACGAGCAGTGCTTC. Amino acid sequence: CASSTSPYEQCF.

This clonotype turned up a few times. V gene TRBV7-3 combines with J gene TRBJ2-1, with TRBD2 matching 8 bases. Losses at the gene ends were 4 bases for V and 9 bases for J; bases not matched to a gene: 5. Germline CDR1 is SGHTA and CDR2 is FQGTGA. The CDR3 length is 13 residues. CDR3 sequence reads: CASSSGGGPEQFF. Here the CDR3 DNA reads TGTGCCAGCAGCTCCGGGGGGGGCCCTGAGCAGTTCTTC.

This chain uses TRBV4-1 with TRBJ1-6; TRBD1 agrees at 7 bases. CDR1 MGHRA and CDR2 YSYEKL come from the germline V gene. This CDR3 is 16 amino acids long. V was clipped by 5 bases and J by 4 bases; unmatched bases: 8. The CDR3 DNA is TGCGCCAGCAGCGACGCCGACAGGGTGTATAATTCACCCCTCCACTTT. Translation gives CASSDADRVYNSPLHF.

Regarding this clonotype: One junction end does not reproduce the germline sequence, and a read error may be involved. V is TRBV6-5 and J is TRBJ2-7, with 9 bases matching TRBD2. Germline CDR1 and CDR2: MNHEY and SVGAGI. The CDR3 extends over 15 amino acids. CDR3: CAGSAGARGGLEQYF. DNA for the CDR3: TGTGCCGGCAGTGCGGGGGCGCGGGGGGGGTTGGAGCAGTACTTC.

The V and J genes are TRBV5-6 and TRBJ1-2; a weak D match, TRBD1 (6 bases). The germline gives CDR1 SGHDT, CDR2 YYEEEE. V dropped 4 bases and J dropped 2 bases, with 18 bases sitting between them. CDR3 length: 16 residues. As DNA, the CDR3 is TGTGCCAGCAGCCCAATGCGCAGTACAGGGAACTATGGCTACACCTTC. This codes for CASSPMRSTGNYGYTF.

The chain joins TRBV28 to TRBJ2-4, with 9 nucleotides matching TRBD1. The DNA end is more similar to TRBJ2-7, so the J call may be wrong. The CDR3 length is 15 residues. CDR1 MDHEN and CDR2 SYDVKM come from the germline V gene. CDR3 region: CASSPYATGGSEQYF. The CDR3, as DNA: TGTGCCAGCAGTCCGTACGCAACAGGGGGCTCCGAGCAGTACTTC.

V gene TRBV4-2 combines with J gene TRBJ1-2; D perhaps matches TRBD1 (5 bases). Germline V gives CDR1 LGHNA, CDR2 YNFKEQ. CDR3 length: 16 amino acids. V was trimmed by 2 bases and J by 7 bases, leaving 20 bases between them. The CDR3 DNA reads TGTGCCAGCAGCCAACAGCCTCGCGGGGGAGCGGGTGGCTACACCTTC. This gives the protein CASSQQPRGGAGGYTF.

V and J are TRBV4-1 and TRBJ2-7; TRBD2 matches 11 bases. Trimming at V came to 4 bases and at J to 2 bases, leaving 13 bases not matched to a gene. Germline loops: CDR1 MGHRA, CDR2 YSYEKL. The CDR3 runs to 18 residues. The CDR3 is CASSLQLAGGYHTYEQYF. The CDR3 DNA is TGCGCCAGCAGCCTTCAGCTAGCGGGGGGTTACCATACCTACGAGCAGTACTTC.

V gene TRBV28 combines with J gene TRBJ1-5; D unresolved. V shed 6 bases and J shed 0 bases, with 12 bases lying between them. The CDR3 has 15 residues. Germline V gives CDR1 MDHEN, CDR2 SYDVKM. CDR3 residues: CASSRGYASNQPQHF. The DNA of the CDR3 is TGTGCCAGCAGCCGCGGGTACGCTAGCAATCAGCCCCAGCATTTT. The complete variable domain, with remaining parts taken from reference TRBV28 and TRBJ1-5, reads DVKVTQSSRYLVKRTGEKVFLECVQDMDHENMFWYRQDPGLGLRLIYFSYDVKMKEKGDIPEGYSVSREKKERFSLILESASTNQTSMYLCASSRGYASNQPQHFGDGTRLSIL.

The J gene is TRBJ2-1, the V gene TRBV9; no reliable D call. The germline V and J ends were trimmed by 3 bases and 0 bases, with 13 bases remaining between them. Germline values: CDR1 SGDLS, CDR2 YYNGEE. There are 16 residues in the CDR3. For the CDR3, the DNA is TGTGCCAGCAGCGCCGAGGAAATGAGCTCCTACAATGAGCAGTTCTTC. Translating gives CASSAEEMSSYNEQFF.

V gene TRBV5-1 combines with J gene TRBJ2-6; D is perhaps TRBD1 (8 bases). The CDR3 length is 21 residues. Germline V lookup: CDR1 SGHRS, CDR2 YFSETQ. The ends were cut back, 3 bases at V and 2 bases at J, with 27 bases in the middle. The CDR3 sequence: CASSSDRGGMSWSAGANVLTF. DNA for the CDR3: TGCGCCAGCAGCTCCGACAGGGGAGGGATGAGTTGGAGTGCTGGGGCCAACGTCCTGACTTTC.

The chain carries TRBV20-1 and TRBJ2-3; D is ambiguous. The germline V gene has CDR1 DFQATT and CDR2 SNEGSKA (reference sequence). V was clipped by 6 bases and J by 2 bases, with 9 bases between them. CDR3 size: 12 residues. The CDR3 bases are TGCAGTGCCCCCGTCGACACAGATACGCAGTATTTT. Encoded protein: CSAPVDTDTQYF.

In its sample, this clonotype was seen a few times. The genes are TRBV7-9 and TRBJ2-1, with D maybe TRBD1 (5 bases). V lost 6 bases, J lost 8 bases, and 14 bases lay in between. This CDR3 region has 13 residues. Germline assignment: CDR1 SEHNR and CDR2 FQNEAQ (reference sequence). The DNA of the CDR3 is TGTGCCAGCAGTTACACAGGTCCCGATGAGCAGTTCTTC. Protein sequence: CASSYTGPDEQFF.

The V gene is TRBV9, the J gene TRBJ2-1; the match to TRBD2 covers 9 bases. Germline V gene data show CDR1 as SGDLS and CDR2 as YYNGEE. This CDR3 contains 14 residues. V lost 6 bases and J lost 9; bases outside the gene matches: 10. CDR3 amino acids: CASIGLAGKGEQFF. The CDR3 nucleotides are TGTGCCAGCATAGGGCTAGCGGGGAAAGGTGAGCAGTTCTTC.

J is TRBJ2-1 and V is TRBV9, with TRBD2 as a possible D gene (6 bases). The CDR3 loop spans 15 amino acids. The ends were cut back, 2 bases at V and 2 bases at J, with 11 bases in the middle. Germline CDR1 is SGDLS and CDR2 is YYNGEE. The CDR3 protein is CASSVHREPYNEQFF. The CDR3 DNA sequence: TGTGCCAGCAGCGTTCATCGGGAGCCCTACAATGAGCAGTTCTTC.

Many counts were recorded for this clonotype. The chain has TRBV6-2 or TRBV6-3 and TRBJ2-4; D perhaps matches TRBD1 (6 bases). The germline CDR1 and CDR2 sequences are MNHEY and SVGEGT. CDR3 length equals 16 residues. The V gene lost 6 bases and the J gene lost 1 base, with 16 bases spanning the gap. The CDR3 loop is CASSQGTLGAKNIQYF. The CDR3 DNA reads TGTGCCAGCAGCCAGGGGACCCTGGGCGCCAAAAACATTCAGTACTTC.